These 5 T cell receptor beta chains originate from one sample sequenced in a study of CD8+CD57+ T cells in acquired aplastic anemia. CDR3 and TCR beta VDJ profiling relied on genomic DNA as the template. TCRdb reanalysed the reads using MiXCR and keeps one entry per CDR3 protein. The data contain about 190,000 distinct CDR3 sequences, less than 70% of them seen just once; the ten biggest clones take up more than 15%. The sequencing input was sorted CD4+, CD8+, or CD8+CD57+ T cells (not recorded which) from PBMCs. These receptors originate from a human donor in good health, serving as a control.

Concerning this clonotype: At one boundary the junction diverges from the germline segment, which might be a read error. This chain links TRBV19 with TRBJ1-6; D is undetermined. The germline V gene encodes CDR1 LNHDA and CDR2 SQIVND (reference sequence). The CDR3 is 14 amino acids. CDR3 nucleotides: TGCGCCAGTAGTGCGGCAGCAGATAATTCACCCCTCCACTTT. Protein: CASSAAADNSPLHF.

This clonotype occurred many times. J is TRBJ1-1 and V is TRBV6-2 or TRBV6-3; TRBD1 matches 8 bases. Per the germline V gene, CDR1 is MNHEY and CDR2 is SVGEGT. The CDR3 is 17 amino acids. V was clipped by 6 bases and J by 1 base; unmatched bases: 13. The CDR3 protein is CASSLARQGRTNTEAFF. The CDR3 DNA follows: TGTGCCAGCAGCTTGGCCCGACAGGGGAGGACGAACACTGAAGCTTTCTTT.

This clonotype was observed a handful of times. The chain carries TRBV6-4 and TRBJ1-6, with 8 bases identical to TRBD1. V lost 0 bases, J lost 2 bases, and 9 bases stayed unmatched. Germline CDR1 and CDR2: MRHNA and SNTAGT. The CDR3 has 19 residues. This CDR3 is CASSDSRKQGDPYNSPLHF. The CDR3 DNA is TGTGCCAGCAGTGACTCGCGGAAACAGGGGGATCCCTATAATTCACCCCTCCACTTT.

This clonotype has a count of ten or more. DNA of the CDR3: TGTGCCAGCAGTGCAAGACGATCTGGGGCCAACGTCCTGACTTTC. Translating it yields CASSARRSGANVLTF. V usage is TRBV6-1 and J usage is TRBJ2-6, with unresolved D. V was shortened by 4 bases and J by 1 base, with 8 bases between the two germline ends. The CDR3 extends over 15 amino acids. CDR1 and CDR2 from the germline V gene are MNHNS and SASEGT.

This clonotype was recorded at least ten times. This sequence joins TRBV7-2 and TRBJ2-7; D unresolved. The CDR3 covers 15 residues. V was shortened by 1 base and J by 5 bases, with 15 bases between the two germline ends. CDR1 and CDR2 (germline): SGHTA, FQGNSA. Written as DNA, the CDR3 is TGTGCCAGCAGCTTAGGGCCTCCCCGCGAGGACGAGCAGTACTTC. The encoded protein is CASSLGPPREDEQYF.